This paragraph covers one T cell receptor (beta chain) sequence. Its antigen is unknown. The sample originates from a study of PD-1 blockade in classical Hodgkin lymphoma. Findings and caveats of the study: Partial responders and progressors had significantly lower baseline TCR diversity. Healthy donors reportedly exceeded newly diagnosed patients in baseline TCR diversity. A significant rise in TCR diversity was seen by C4D1 for CD4+ cells but not for CD8+ cells.

Time point here: cycle 4 day 1 (C4D1), after 6 weeks of nivolumab. The patients all showed relapse after autologous stem cell transplantation, while their brentuximab vedotin exposure varied. Produced via immunoSEQ multiplex PCR; TCRdb's table is partial and in-frame only. The sample shows about 64,000 clones, around nine tenths of them seen only once. The specimen comprised peripheral blood mononuclear cells (PBMCs), sampled before the fourth cycle of nivolumab. The origin of this receptor is a human donor with classical Hodgkin lymphoma.

The CDR3 DNA is TGTGCCGCCCGGGGACAGGGTATTTATGGCTACACCTTC. Translation: CAARGQGIYGYTF. The chain uses TRBV28 and TRBJ1-2, with 9 bases matching TRBD1. CDR1 and CDR2 from the germline V gene are MDHEN and SYDVKM. The CDR3 length is 13 residues. V was clipped by 11 bases and J by 5 bases; unmatched bases: 9.